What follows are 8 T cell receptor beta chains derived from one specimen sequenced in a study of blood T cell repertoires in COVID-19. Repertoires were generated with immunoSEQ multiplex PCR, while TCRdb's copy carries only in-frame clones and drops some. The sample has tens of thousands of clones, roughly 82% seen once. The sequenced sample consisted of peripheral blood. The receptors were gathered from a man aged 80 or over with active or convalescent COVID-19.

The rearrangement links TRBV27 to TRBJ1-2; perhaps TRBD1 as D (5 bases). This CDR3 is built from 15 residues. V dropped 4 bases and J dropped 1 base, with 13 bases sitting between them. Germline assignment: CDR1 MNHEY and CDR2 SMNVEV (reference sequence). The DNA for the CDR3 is TGTGCCAGCAGTTCCGGAACAGGTGGTAACTATGGCTACACCTTC. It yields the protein CASSSGTGGNYGYTF.

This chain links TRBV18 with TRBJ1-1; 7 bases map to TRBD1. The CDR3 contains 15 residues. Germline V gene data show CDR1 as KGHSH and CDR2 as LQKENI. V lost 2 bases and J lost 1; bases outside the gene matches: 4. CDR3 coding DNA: TGTGCCAGCTCACCATGGACAGGCGCGAACACTGAAGCTTTCTTT. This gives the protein CASSPWTGANTEAFF. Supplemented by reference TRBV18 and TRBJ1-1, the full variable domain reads NAGVMQNPRHLVRRRGQEARLRCSPMKGHSHVYWYRQLPEEGLKFMVYLQKENIIDESGMPKERFSAEFPKEGPSILRIQQVVRGDSAAYFCASSPWTGANTEAFFGQGTRLTVV.

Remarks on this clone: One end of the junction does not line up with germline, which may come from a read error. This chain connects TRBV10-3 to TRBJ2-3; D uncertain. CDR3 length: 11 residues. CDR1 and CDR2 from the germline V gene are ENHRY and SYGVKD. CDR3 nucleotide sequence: TGTGCCGTCCGAAGCACAGATGCGCAGTATTTT. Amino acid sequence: CAVRSTDAQYF.

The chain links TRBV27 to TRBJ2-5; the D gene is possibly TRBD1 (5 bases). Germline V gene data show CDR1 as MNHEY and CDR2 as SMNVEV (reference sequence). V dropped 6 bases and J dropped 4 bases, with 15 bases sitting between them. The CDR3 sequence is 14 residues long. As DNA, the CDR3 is TGTGCCAGCAGCCCCGACAGTTATGGAGAGACCCAGTACTTC. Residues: CASSPDSYGETQYF.

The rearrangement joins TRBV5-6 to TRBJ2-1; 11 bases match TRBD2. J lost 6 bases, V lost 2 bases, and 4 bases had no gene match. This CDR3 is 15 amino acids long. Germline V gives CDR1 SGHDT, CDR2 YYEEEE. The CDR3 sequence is CASSFIAGGSNEQFF. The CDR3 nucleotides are TGTGCCAGCAGCTTCATAGCGGGAGGGTCCAATGAGCAGTTCTTC. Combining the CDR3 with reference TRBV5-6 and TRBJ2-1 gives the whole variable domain DAGVTQSPTHLIKTRGQQVTLRCSPKSGHDTVSWYQQALGQGPQFIFQYYEEEERQRGNFPDRFSGHQFPNYSSELNVNALLLGDSALYLCASSFIAGGSNEQFFGPGTRLTVL.

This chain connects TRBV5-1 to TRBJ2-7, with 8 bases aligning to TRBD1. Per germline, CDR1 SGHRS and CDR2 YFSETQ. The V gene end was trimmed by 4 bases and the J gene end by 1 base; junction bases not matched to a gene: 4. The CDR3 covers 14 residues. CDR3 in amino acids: CASSGQGPSYEQYF. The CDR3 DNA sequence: TGCGCCAGCAGCGGACAGGGACCTTCCTACGAGCAGTACTTC.

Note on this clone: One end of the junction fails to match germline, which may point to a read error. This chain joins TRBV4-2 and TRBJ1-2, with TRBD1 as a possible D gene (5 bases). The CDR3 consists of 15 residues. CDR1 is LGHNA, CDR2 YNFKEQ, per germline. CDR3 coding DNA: TGTGCCAGCAGCCAAGATCAGGCAGGGCCCTATAACGTGGGGTTC. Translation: CASSQDQAGPYNVGF.

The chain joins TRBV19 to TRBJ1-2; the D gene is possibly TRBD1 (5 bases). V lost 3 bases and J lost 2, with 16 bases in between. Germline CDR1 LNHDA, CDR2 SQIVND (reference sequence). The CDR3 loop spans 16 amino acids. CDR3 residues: CASSIAAGWGNYGYTF. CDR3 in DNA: TGTGCCAGTAGTATTGCCGCAGGGTGGGGAAACTATGGCTACACCTTC. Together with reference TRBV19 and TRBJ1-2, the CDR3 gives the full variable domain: DGGITQSPKYLFRKEGQNVTLSCEQNLNHDAMYWYRQDPGQGLRLIYYSQIVNDFQKGDIAEGYSVSREKKESFPLTVTSAQKNPTAFYLCASSIAAGWGNYGYTFGSGTRLTVV.